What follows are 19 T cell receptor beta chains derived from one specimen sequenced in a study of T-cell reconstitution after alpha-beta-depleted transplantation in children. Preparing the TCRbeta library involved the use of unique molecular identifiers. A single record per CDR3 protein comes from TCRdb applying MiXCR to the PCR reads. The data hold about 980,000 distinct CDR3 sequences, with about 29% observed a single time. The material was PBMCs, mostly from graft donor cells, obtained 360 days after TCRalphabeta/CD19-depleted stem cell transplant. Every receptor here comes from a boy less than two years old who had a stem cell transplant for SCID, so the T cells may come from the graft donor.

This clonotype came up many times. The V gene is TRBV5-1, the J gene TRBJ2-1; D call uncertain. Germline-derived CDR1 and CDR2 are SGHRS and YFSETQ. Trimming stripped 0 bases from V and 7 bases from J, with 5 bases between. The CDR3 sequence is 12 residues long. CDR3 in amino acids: CASSLVFNEQFF. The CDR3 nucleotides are TGCGCCAGCAGCTTGGTCTTTAATGAGCAGTTCTTC.

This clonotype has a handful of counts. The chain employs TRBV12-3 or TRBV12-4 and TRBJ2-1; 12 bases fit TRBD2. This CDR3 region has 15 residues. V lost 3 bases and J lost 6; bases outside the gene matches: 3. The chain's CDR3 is CASSFRTSGANEQFF. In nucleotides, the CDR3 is TGTGCCAGCAGTTTCCGGACTAGCGGGGCCAATGAGCAGTTCTTC.

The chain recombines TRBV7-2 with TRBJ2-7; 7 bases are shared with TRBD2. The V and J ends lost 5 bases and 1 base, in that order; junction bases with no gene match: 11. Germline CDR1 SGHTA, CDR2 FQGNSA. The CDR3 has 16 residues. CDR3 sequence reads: CASSGERAAGSYEQYF. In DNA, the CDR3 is TGTGCCAGCAGCGGGGAGAGGGCAGCGGGATCCTACGAGCAGTACTTC.

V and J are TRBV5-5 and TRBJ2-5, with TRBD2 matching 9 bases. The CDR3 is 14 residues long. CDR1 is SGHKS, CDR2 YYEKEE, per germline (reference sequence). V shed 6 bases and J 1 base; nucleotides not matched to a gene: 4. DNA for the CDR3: TGTGCCAGCACCCGCGGGGGGGTCCAAGAGACCCAGTACTTC. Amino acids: CASTRGGVQETQYF.

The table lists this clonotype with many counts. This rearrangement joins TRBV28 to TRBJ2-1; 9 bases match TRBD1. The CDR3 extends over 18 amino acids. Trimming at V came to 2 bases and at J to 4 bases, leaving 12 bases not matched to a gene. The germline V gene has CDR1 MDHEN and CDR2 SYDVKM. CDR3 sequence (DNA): TGTGCCAGCAGTTTACCCCCTCGCCCGGACAGGGGATACAATGAGCAGTTCTTC. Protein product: CASSLPPRPDRGYNEQFF.

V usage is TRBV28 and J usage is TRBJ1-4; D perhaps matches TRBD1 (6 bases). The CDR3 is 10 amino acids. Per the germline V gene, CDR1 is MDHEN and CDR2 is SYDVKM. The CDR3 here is CATGNEKLFF. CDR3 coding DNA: TGTGCTACAGGGAATGAAAAACTGTTTTTT.

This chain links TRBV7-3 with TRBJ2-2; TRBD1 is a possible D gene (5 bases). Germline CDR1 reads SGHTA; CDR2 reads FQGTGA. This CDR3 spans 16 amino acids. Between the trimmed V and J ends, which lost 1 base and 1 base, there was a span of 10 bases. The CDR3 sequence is CASSLKLTENTGELFF. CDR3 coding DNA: TGTGCCAGCAGCTTAAAACTGACAGAGAACACCGGGGAGCTGTTTTTT.

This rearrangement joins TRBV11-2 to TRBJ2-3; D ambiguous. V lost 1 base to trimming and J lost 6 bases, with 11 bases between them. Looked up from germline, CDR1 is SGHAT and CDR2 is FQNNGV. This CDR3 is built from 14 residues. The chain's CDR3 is CASSLGGMGDTQYF. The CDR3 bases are TGTGCCAGCAGCTTAGGAGGTATGGGGGATACGCAGTATTTT.

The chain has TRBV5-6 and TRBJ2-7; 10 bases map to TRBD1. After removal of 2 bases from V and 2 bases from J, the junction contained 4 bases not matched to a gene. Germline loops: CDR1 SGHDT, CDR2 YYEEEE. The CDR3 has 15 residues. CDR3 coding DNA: TGTGCCAGCAGCTTTGCCGGGACAGGGGCCTACGAGCAGTACTTC. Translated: CASSFAGTGAYEQYF.

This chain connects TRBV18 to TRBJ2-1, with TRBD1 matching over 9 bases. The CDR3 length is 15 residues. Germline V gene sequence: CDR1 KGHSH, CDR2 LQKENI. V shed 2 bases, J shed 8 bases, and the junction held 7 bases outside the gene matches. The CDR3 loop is CASSPMGQGRDEQFF. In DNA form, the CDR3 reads TGTGCCAGCTCACCAATGGGACAGGGTCGCGATGAGCAGTTCTTC.

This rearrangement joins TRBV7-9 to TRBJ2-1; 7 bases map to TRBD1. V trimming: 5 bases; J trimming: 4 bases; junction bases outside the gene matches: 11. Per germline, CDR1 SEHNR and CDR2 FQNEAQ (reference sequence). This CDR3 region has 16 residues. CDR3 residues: CASSARQGSTYNEQFF. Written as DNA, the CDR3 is TGTGCCAGCAGCGCCCGACAGGGCTCGACTTACAATGAGCAGTTCTTC.

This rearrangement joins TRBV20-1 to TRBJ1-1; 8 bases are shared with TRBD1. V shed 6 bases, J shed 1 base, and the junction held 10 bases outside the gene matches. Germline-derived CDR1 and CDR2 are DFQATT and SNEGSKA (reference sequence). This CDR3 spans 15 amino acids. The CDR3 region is CSARQGARPNTEAFF. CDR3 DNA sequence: TGCAGTGCCCGCCAGGGGGCGCGGCCGAACACTGAAGCTTTCTTT.

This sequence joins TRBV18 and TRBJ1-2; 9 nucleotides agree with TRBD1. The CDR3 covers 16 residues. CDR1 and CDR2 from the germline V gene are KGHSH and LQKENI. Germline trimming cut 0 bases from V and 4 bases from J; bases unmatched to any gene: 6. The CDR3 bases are TGTGCCAGCTCACCACCCGGGACAGGGCTTTCCTATGGCTACACCTTC. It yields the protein CASSPPGTGLSYGYTF.

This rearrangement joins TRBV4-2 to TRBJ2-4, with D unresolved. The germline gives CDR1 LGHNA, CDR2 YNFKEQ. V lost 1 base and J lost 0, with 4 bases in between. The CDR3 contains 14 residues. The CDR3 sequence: CASSQGRAKNIQYF. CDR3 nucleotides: TGTGCCAGCAGCCAAGGCAGAGCCAAAAACATTCAGTACTTC.

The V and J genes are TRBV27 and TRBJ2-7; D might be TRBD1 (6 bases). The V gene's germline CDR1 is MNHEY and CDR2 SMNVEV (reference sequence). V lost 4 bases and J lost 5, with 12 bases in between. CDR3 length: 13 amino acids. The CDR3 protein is CASSWTELNEQYF. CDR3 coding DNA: TGTGCCAGCAGTTGGACAGAGCTGAACGAGCAGTACTTC.

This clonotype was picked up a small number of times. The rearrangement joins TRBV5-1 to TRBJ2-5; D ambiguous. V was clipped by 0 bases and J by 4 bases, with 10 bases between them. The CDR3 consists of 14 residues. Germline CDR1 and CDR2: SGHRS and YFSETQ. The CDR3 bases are TGCGCCAGCAGCTTGGTGTCCCCTGGAGAGACCCAGTACTTC. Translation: CASSLVSPGETQYF.

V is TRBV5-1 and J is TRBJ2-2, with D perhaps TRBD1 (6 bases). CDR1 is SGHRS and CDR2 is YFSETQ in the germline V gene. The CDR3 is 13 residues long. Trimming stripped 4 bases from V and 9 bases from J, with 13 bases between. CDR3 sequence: CASSGNQGRELFF. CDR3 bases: TGCGCCAGCAGCGGAAACCAGGGGCGGGAGCTGTTTTTT.

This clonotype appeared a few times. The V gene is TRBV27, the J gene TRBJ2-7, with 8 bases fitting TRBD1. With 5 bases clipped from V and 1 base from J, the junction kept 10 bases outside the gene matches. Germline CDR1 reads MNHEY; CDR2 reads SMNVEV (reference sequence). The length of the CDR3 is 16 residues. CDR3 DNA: TGTGCCAGCAGTCCGAGGACAGGGACGATGTCCTACGAGCAGTACTTC. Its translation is CASSPRTGTMSYEQYF.

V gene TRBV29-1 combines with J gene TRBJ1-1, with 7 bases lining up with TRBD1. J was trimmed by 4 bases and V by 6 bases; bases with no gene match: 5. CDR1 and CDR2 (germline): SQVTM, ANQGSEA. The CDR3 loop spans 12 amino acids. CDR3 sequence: CSVYDRVTEAFF. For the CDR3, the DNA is TGCAGCGTCTATGACAGGGTCACTGAAGCTTTCTTT.